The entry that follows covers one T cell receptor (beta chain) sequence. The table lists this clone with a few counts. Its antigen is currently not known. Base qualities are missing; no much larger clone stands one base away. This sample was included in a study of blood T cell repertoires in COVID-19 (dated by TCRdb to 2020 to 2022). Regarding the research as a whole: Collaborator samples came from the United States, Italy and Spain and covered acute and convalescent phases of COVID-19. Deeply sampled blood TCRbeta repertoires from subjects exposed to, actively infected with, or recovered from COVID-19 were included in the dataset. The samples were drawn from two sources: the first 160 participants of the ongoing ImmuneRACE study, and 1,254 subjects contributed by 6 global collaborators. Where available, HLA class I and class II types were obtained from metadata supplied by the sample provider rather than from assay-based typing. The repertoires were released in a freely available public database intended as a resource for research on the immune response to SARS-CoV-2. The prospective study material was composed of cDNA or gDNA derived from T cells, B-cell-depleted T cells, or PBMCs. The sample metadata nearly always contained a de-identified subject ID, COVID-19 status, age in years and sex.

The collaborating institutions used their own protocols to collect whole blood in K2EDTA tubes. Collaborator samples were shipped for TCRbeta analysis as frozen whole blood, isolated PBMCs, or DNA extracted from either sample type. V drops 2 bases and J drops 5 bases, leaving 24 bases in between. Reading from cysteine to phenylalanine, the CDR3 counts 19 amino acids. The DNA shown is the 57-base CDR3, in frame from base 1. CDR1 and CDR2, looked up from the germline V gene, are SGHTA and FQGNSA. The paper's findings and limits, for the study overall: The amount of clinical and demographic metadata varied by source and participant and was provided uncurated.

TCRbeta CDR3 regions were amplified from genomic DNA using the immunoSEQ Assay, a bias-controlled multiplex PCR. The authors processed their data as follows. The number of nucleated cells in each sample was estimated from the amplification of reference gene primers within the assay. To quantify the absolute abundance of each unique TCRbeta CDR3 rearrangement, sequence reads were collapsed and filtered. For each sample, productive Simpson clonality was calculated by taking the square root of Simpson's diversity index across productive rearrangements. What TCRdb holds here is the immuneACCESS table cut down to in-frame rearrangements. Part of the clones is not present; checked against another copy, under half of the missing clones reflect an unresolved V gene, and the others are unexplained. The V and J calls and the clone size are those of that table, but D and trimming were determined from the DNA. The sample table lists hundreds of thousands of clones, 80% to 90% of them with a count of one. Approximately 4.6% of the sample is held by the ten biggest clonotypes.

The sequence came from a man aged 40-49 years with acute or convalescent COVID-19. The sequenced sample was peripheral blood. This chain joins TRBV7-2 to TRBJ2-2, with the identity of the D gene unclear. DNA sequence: TGTGCCAGCAGCTTACATCAGAGCTCTAGGTCCTCCGAGACCGGGGAGCTGTTTTTT. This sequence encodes CASSLHQSSRSSETGELFF.